This T cell receptor (beta chain) was observed in a study of T cell repertoires in cytomegalovirus infection. Study background: CMV epitopes in the study were HLA-C-restricted (recently identified) and HLA-B-restricted (well studied). Based on public TCR beta signatures, there were indications of CMV infection and of a matching HLA type.

This clonotype was found a few times. The antigen is undetermined. CDR1 and CDR2 (germline): SNHLY, FYNNEI. CDR3 size: 16 residues. Trimming took 4 bases from V and 1 from J, leaving 13 bases between them. Study-level results: Pooled public TCR beta family frequency picked out CMV carriers with the relevant HLA. Ex vivo responses were dominated by HLA-C-restricted CMV-specific TCR beta clonotypes.

TCRdb independently ran MiXCR on the reads; one entry per CDR3 protein. This sample carries about 310,000 distinct CDR3 sequences, about 25% of them seen once, and the ten largest clones take approximately 12%. Here the sequenced sample was cultured PBMCs, taken from culture after CMV antigen stimulation. V usage is TRBV2 and J usage is TRBJ2-2, with D unresolved. The receptor comes from a human donor in good health (CMV status not recorded). Some clones in this sample may be carry-over from other donors' samples. The CDR3, as DNA: TGTGCCAGCAGTGTCACGAGGCCGCAGAACACCGGGGAGCTGTTTTTT. It yields the protein CASSVTRPQNTGELFF.